Below are 17 T cell receptor beta chains sequenced from a single sample in a study of T cell changes during pregnancy in multiple sclerosis. The method was immunoSEQ multiplex PCR; TCRdb's version includes in-frame clones alone and lacks a portion of them. The sample lists some 80,000 clones; approximately 93% were seen once. Here the sequenced sample was CD4+ T cells from peripheral blood mononuclear cells, taken after pregnancy. The receptors come from a female donor with multiple sclerosis, enrolled in a pregnancy study.

The chain's CDR3 is CASSASGTGVRKAFF. The CDR3, as DNA: TGTGCCAGCAGCGCCTCCGGGACAGGGGTCCGGAAAGCTTTCTTT. The V and J genes are TRBV9 and TRBJ1-1; 10 bases are a match to TRBD1. The CDR3 totals 15 residues. The V segment lost 3 bases and the J segment 9 bases; nucleotides outside the gene matches: 11. Germline values: CDR1 SGDLS, CDR2 YYNGEE.

The chain recombines TRBV10-3 with TRBJ2-2; 7 bases agree with TRBD1. Germline assignment: CDR1 ENHRY and CDR2 SYGVKD. V trimming: 10 bases; J trimming: 0 bases; junction bases outside the gene matches: 5. The CDR3 spans 14 residues. CDR3 in amino acids: CASRDSPNTGELFF. The DNA for the CDR3 is TGTGCCAGCCGGGACAGTCCGAACACCGGGGAGCTGTTTTTT.

The CDR3 loop reads CASSINRATGELFF. The CDR3 DNA follows: TGTGCCAGCAGCATTAACAGGGCCACCGGGGAGCTGTTTTTT. The V call is TRBV7-8, the J call TRBJ2-2, with a tentative D call TRBD1 (6 bases). Germline V gene lookup returns CDR1 SGHVS and CDR2 FQNEAQ. The CDR3 runs to 14 residues. Trimming pared 5 bases from V and 4 bases from J, leaving 11 bases between.

Of note for this clone: Different DNA sequences within this sample yield the same CDR3. The genes are TRBV5-1 and TRBJ1-4, with D uncertain. Trimming took off 0 bases at V and 8 bases at J, with 11 bases between the two ends. The CDR3 sequence is 14 residues long. CDR1 is SGHRS, CDR2 YFSETQ, per germline. DNA of the CDR3: TGCGCCAGCAGCTTGGGAGGGCCCGGGGAAAAACTGTTTTTT. This sequence encodes CASSLGGPGEKLFF.

The gene calls are TRBV6-5 and TRBJ2-7, with a weak D call TRBD2 (6 bases). The CDR3 runs to 14 residues. Trimming stripped 2 bases from V and 1 base from J, with 9 bases between. The germline gives CDR1 MNHEY, CDR2 SVGAGI. CDR3 in amino acids: CASSYAGISYEQYF. The CDR3 DNA follows: TGTGCCAGCAGTTACGCGGGAATTTCCTACGAGCAGTACTTC.

The rearrangement links TRBV7-2 to TRBJ2-7, with 8 bases fitting TRBD1. The CDR3 has 15 amino acids. V lost 1 base to trimming and J lost 3 bases; unmatched junction nucleotides: 5. Per germline, CDR1 SGHTA and CDR2 FQGNSA. The CDR3 bases are TGTGCCAGCAGCTTAGTGGTTGACAGGGGCTACGAGCAGTACTTC. Protein sequence: CASSLVVDRGYEQYF.

CDR3 protein: CASSVHGTGSEKLFF. The CDR3 coding sequence is TGTGCCAGCAGCGTGCATGGGACAGGGAGTGAAAAACTGTTTTTT. This chain joins TRBV9 and TRBJ1-4; 9 bases are shared with TRBD1. Looked up from germline, CDR1 is SGDLS and CDR2 is YYNGEE. The CDR3 sequence is 15 residues long. V shed 2 bases, J shed 7 bases, and the junction held 6 bases outside the gene matches.

This clone was counted a single time. The rearrangement uses TRBV2 and TRBJ2-5; 11 bases are shared with TRBD2. The germline V gene has CDR1 SNHLY and CDR2 FYNNEI. This CDR3 has 18 residues. V gave up 10 bases and J gave up 1 base; unmatched junction bases: 17. In nucleotides, the CDR3 is TGTGCCACCCAACTCTACCTAGCGGGGGGAGGGGCCCAAGAGACCCAGTACTTC. As protein: CATQLYLAGGGAQETQYF. Based on the CDR3 plus reference TRBV2 and TRBJ2-5, the full variable domain is EPEVTQTPSHQVTQMGQEVILRCVPISNHLYFYWYRQILGQKVEFLVSFYNNEISEKSEIFDDQFSVERPDGSNFTLKIRSTKLEDSAMYFCATQLYLAGGGAQETQYFGPGTRLLVL.

This chain uses TRBV7-9 with TRBJ1-2; 9 bases are shared with TRBD1. The CDR3 is 14 residues long. The V gene's germline CDR1 is SEHNR and CDR2 FQNEAQ (reference sequence). J lost 6 bases, V lost 5 bases, and 7 bases had no gene match. This CDR3 is CASSPGDRVDGYTF. The CDR3 DNA reads TGTGCCAGCAGCCCGGGGGACAGGGTAGATGGCTACACCTTC. Combining the CDR3 with reference TRBV7-9 and TRBJ1-2 gives the whole variable domain DTGVSQNPRHKITKRGQNVTFRCDPISEHNRLYWYRQTLGQGPEFLTYFQNEAQLEKSRLLSDRFSAERPKGSFSTLEIQRTEQGDSAMYLCASSPGDRVDGYTFGSGTRLTVV.

The chain carries TRBV5-4 and TRBJ2-3, with D maybe TRBD2 (5 bases). V dropped 4 bases and J dropped 1 base, with 16 bases sitting between them. CDR1 is SGHNT, CDR2 YYREEE, per germline (reference sequence). The CDR3 length is 16 residues. CDR3: CASSLGMRVGTDTQYF. CDR3 nucleotides: TGTGCCAGCAGCCTGGGCATGCGGGTCGGCACAGATACGCAGTATTTT.

This chain joins TRBV5-6 and TRBJ2-1, with 8 bases identical to TRBD2. This CDR3 is 16 amino acids long. With V trimmed by 4 bases and J by 2 bases, 8 bases remained unmatched. From germline, CDR1 is SGHDT and CDR2 YYEEEE. The CDR3, as DNA: TGTGCCAGCAGCACAACTACGGGACTAGCCTACAATGAGCAGTTCTTC. Translating gives CASSTTTGLAYNEQFF.

The rearrangement links TRBV6-5 to TRBJ2-7, with TRBD2 matching over 7 bases. V lost 4 bases and J lost 3; bases outside the gene matches: 6. CDR1 and CDR2 (germline): MNHEY, SVGAGI. This CDR3 spans 14 amino acids. The chain's CDR3 is CASSSGGSGYEQYF. The CDR3 region has the DNA TGTGCCAGCAGTTCAGGCGGGAGCGGCTACGAGCAGTACTTC.

The chain is built from TRBV5-1 and TRBJ2-3, with 8 positions matching TRBD2. The CDR3 loop spans 18 amino acids. Trimming at V came to 1 base and at J to 0 bases, leaving 10 bases not matched to a gene. Per germline, CDR1 SGHRS and CDR2 YFSETQ. The CDR3 sequence is CASSLWSGSFSSTDTQYF. As DNA, the CDR3 is TGCGCCAGCAGCTTGTGGAGCGGGAGTTTCAGTAGCACAGATACGCAGTATTTT.

The chain is built from TRBV19 and TRBJ2-3; D unresolved. Germline V gene sequence: CDR1 LNHDA, CDR2 SQIVND (reference sequence). This CDR3 contains 14 residues. V gave up 5 bases and J gave up 3 bases, with 12 bases separating them. DNA for the CDR3: TGTGCCAGTAGTGGCCCCATCCGAACAGATACGCAGTATTTT. This sequence encodes CASSGPIRTDTQYF.

This chain links TRBV4-1 with TRBJ2-3; the match to TRBD1 covers 9 bases. The V gene end was trimmed by 4 bases and the J gene end by 2 bases; junction bases not matched to a gene: 10. Germline V CDR1 and CDR2: MGHRA, YSYEKL. This CDR3 has 17 residues. The CDR3 here is CASSPSLGQGVTDTQYF. The CDR3 nucleotides are TGCGCCAGCAGCCCCAGCCTGGGACAGGGCGTCACAGATACGCAGTATTTT.

The genes are TRBV2 and TRBJ2-7; 7 bases line up with TRBD1. The junction had 12 bases not matched to a gene; V was cut back by 4 bases and J by 6 bases. In germline, CDR1 is SNHLY, CDR2 FYNNEI. CDR3 length equals 15 residues. CDR3 DNA: TGTGCCAGCAGTGCACCGATACGACAGGGCTCCGAGCAGTACTTC. Protein product: CASSAPIRQGSEQYF.

The chain recombines TRBV7-2 with TRBJ2-7; 7 bases agree with TRBD2. Looked up from germline, CDR1 is SGHTA and CDR2 is FQGNSA. This CDR3 region has 15 residues. Germline trimming cut 7 bases from V and 7 bases from J; bases unmatched to any gene: 16. CDR3 bases: TGTGCCAGCACCTCGTCCGTAAGCGGGATCGAGGAGCAGTACTTC. It encodes CASTSSVSGIEEQYF.